A single T cell receptor beta chain is shown here with its context. Its target is unknown. The V gene lost 3 bases and the J gene lost 6 bases, with 18 bases spanning the gap. CDR1 is MNHNS, CDR2 SASEGT, per germline. This CDR3 comprises 15 residues. Produced via immunoSEQ multiplex PCR; TCRdb's table is partial and in-frame only. Of about 31,000 clones detected, 85% to 90% appear once; the ten largest clones hold 12% to 15%. The data were taken from a study of T cell responses to AZD1222 COVID-19 vaccine. Study-level findings and limits: None of the repertoires were sampled until the peak T cell response had passed.

Pooling was applied to second doses at about 4 or about 12 weeks. This rearrangement joins TRBV6-1 to TRBJ2-7, with D maybe TRBD2 (5 bases). This clonotype was obtained from an adult who received the AZD1222 COVID-19 vaccine. The specimen was peripheral blood, collected 28 days after the second AZD1222 dose. DNA of the CDR3: TGTGCCAGCAGTGAGAAGGGCAGGAGGCAGGCCGAGCAGTACTTC. Residues: CASSEKGRRQAEQYF.